This T cell receptor beta chain was observed in a study of blood T cell repertoires in COVID-19 (dated by TCRdb to the early 2020s). Describing the broader study: The collaborator samples originated in the United States, Italy and Spain and spanned the acute and convalescent phases of COVID-19. The prospective study material was composed of cDNA or gDNA derived from T cells, B-cell-depleted T cells, or PBMCs. Deeply sampled blood TCRbeta repertoires from subjects exposed to, actively infected with, or recovered from COVID-19 were included in the dataset. The repertoires were released in a freely available public database meant as a resource for research on the immune response to SARS-CoV-2. Samples came from the ongoing ImmuneRACE study (first 160 participants) plus 1,254 subjects from 6 global collaborators. Nearly every sample came with metadata listing a de-identified subject ID, COVID-19 status, age in years and sex. Where available, HLA class I and class II types were taken from metadata supplied by the sample provider and were not determined by assay-based typing. Results the study describes overall, beyond this receptor: The quantity of clinical and demographic metadata differed by source and by participant and was supplied without curation.

The immunoSEQ Assay, a bias-controlled multiplex PCR, was used to amplify TCRbeta CDR3 regions from genomic DNA. The published analysis was carried out like this. Nucleated cell counts per sample were estimated from amplification of reference gene primers within the assay. Sequence reads were collapsed and filtered to measure the absolute abundance of every unique TCRbeta CDR3 rearrangement. Productive Simpson clonality was computed per sample as the square root of Simpson's diversity index over productive rearrangements. The table comes from immuneACCESS by way of TCRdb, which keeps in-frame sequences with V and J called. Part of the clones is missing from these tables; in studies checked, under half for an unresolved V gene and the rest for unknown reasons. V and J calls and clone size are those listed in that table; D and trimming were worked out from the DNA. The sample data list 250,000 to 350,000 clones, and more than 85% of these were observed just once. Under 20% of the sample rests with the top ten.

In regard to this clone: Its antigen remains undetermined. The record has no base qualities; no much larger clone is one base away.

Including cysteine and phenylalanine, the CDR3 has 15 amino acids. Only the CDR3 portion is preserved as DNA: 45 bases, with reading frame beginning at the first base. At the junction V is shortened by 1 base and J by 4 bases; bases outside the gene matches: 6. The germline V gene specifies KGHSH as CDR1 and LQKENI as CDR2. Participants in the prospective study were enrolled through a virtual design, were aged roughly 18 to 100 years, and lived in 24 United States geographic areas. In the prospective study, cohorts were assigned on the basis of participant-reported clinical history obtained from a screening survey and a study questionnaire. ImmuneRACE Cohort 3 recovered participants were defined by two consecutive negative NP/OP PCR tests, healthcare professional clearance, or symptom resolution. In the prospective study, whole blood, serum and a nasopharyngeal or oropharyngeal swab were collected from each participant by mobile phlebotomists. Participants in the prospective study had the option to provide additional blood draws and questionnaires over an approximately two-month period. Blood samples from the prospective study were shipped frozen or at room temperature prior to DNA extraction.

This clonotype was obtained from a woman in her 30s who had recovered from COVID-19. The V gene is TRBV18 and the J gene is TRBJ1-2; TRBD1 agrees with 7 junctional bases. Specimen: PBMCs or T cells enriched from blood (not recorded which). The bases read TGTGCCAGCTCACCACGAGGGGGCCTCCCCTATGGCTACACCTTC. Translated, this is CASSPRGGLPYGYTF.